Detailed here is one T cell receptor (beta chain). This sample is drawn from a study of shared clonotypes between healthy human individuals. Here immunoSEQ multiplex PCR was the method, and the copy in TCRdb shows in-frame clones only, minus some. Of 230,000 or so clones listed, just over 65% are singletons. The CDR3 totals 14 residues. Germline CDR1 reads LGHNA; CDR2 reads YSLEER. The V and J ends lost 0 bases and 2 bases respectively, with 8 bases between them. This TCR was recovered from a man aged 25-45 years in good health. The chain couples TRBV4-3 to TRBJ2-7, with D possibly TRBD2 on 5 matching bases. The specimen sequenced was memory CD4+ T cells sorted from blood. Subset noted: CD45RA-negative fraction. The CDR3 reads CASSQDHGTYEQYF. In nucleotides, the CDR3 is TGCGCCAGCAGCCAAGATCACGGGACCTACGAGCAGTACTTC.